Listed here are 20 T cell receptor beta chains from one sample, sequenced in a study of vaccination effects on CD4 cells after COVID-19 (dated 2022 in TCRdb). Library generation was performed with the immunoSEQ multiplex PCR assay. The immuneACCESS repertoire file appears here via TCRdb, limited to in-frame rearrangements. These files lack a portion of the clones; in checked studies, under half of the deficit traces to unresolved V genes, and the cause of the others is not known. In all, the sample holds 15,000 to 20,000 clones, and approximately 82% of those were seen once. The ten largest account for approximately 20% of the sample. These receptors have no identified antigens. In the ViraFEST assay, PBMC were stimulated with viral peptide pools, and antigen-specific CD4+ T cell clonotypes were then identified by expansion using TCR sequencing. After 10 days of culture, CD4+ T cells were isolated with the EasySep CD4+ T cell isolation kit. PCR-confirmed SARS-CoV-2 infection had occurred in convalescent patients between March and December 2020, before the Alpha, Beta and Delta variants emerged in the United States. Two doses of either the BNT162b2 or the mRNA-1273 mRNA SARS-CoV-2 vaccine were administered to participants.

Sample: CD4+ T cells from PBMCs cultured with SARS-CoV-2 spike peptides, taken after COVID-19 vaccination. This sample's cell subset or site label indicates: SARS-CoV-2 spike overlapping peptide pool stimulation. These receptors originate from a human donor who had a prior SARS-CoV-2 infection.

This clone was observed a single time. The rearrangement joins TRBV2 to TRBJ2-7, with TRBD1 matching 8 bases. Per the germline V gene, CDR1 is SNHLY and CDR2 is FYNNEI. The CDR3 sequence is 13 residues long. The ends lost 4 bases at V and 7 bases at J; junction bases unmatched: 6. Here the CDR3 reads CASSAGGLREQYF. The DNA for the CDR3 is TGTGCCAGCAGTGCAGGGGGCTTGAGGGAGCAGTACTTC.

This chain uses TRBV5-4 with TRBJ2-7; TRBD2 matches at 12 bases. Germline-derived CDR1 and CDR2 are SGHNT and YYREEE (reference sequence). This CDR3 comprises 16 residues. With 0 bases clipped from V and 2 bases from J, the junction kept 3 bases outside the gene matches. The CDR3 DNA sequence: TGTGCCAGCAGCTTGGGGACTAGCGGGGCCCCCTACGAGCAGTACTTC. Residues: CASSLGTSGAPYEQYF.

The chain has TRBV9 and TRBJ2-1; D is perhaps TRBD2 (6 bases). The CDR3 is 15 residues long. Germline values: CDR1 SGDLS, CDR2 YYNGEE. The V and J ends lost 1 base and 0 bases respectively, with 8 bases between them. The CDR3 region has the DNA TGTGCCAGCAGCGTACTAGCGAGCTCCTACAATGAGCAGTTCTTC. Translation: CASSVLASSYNEQFF.

The chain couples TRBV6-5 to TRBJ2-5, with D unresolved. The CDR3 loop spans 14 amino acids. Germline lookup yields CDR1 MNHEY and CDR2 SVGAGI. V lost 6 bases, J lost 2 bases, and 13 bases lay in between. This CDR3 is CASRDGWWQETQYF. The CDR3 nucleotides read TGTGCCAGCAGGGACGGATGGTGGCAAGAGACCCAGTACTTC.

The CDR3 coding sequence is TGTGCCAGCAGCGGGGGGGCGGGTGCTTTCTTT. Protein product: CASSGGAGAFF. The chain is built from TRBV7-3 and TRBJ1-1, with D maybe TRBD1 (6 bases). The CDR3 extends over 11 amino acids. Trimming took 5 bases from V and 11 from J, leaving 12 bases between them. Germline CDR1 SGHTA, CDR2 FQGTGA.

The chain recombines TRBV7-3 with TRBJ1-1; TRBD1 matches at 8 bases. The CDR3 is 13 residues long. From germline, CDR1 is SGHTA and CDR2 FQGTGA. Unmatched junction bases numbered 10, after V lost 5 bases and J lost 11 bases. In nucleotides, the CDR3 is TGTGCCAGCAGCCTTCGGCAGGGGGCAAGGGCTTTCTTT. It is translated as CASSLRQGARAFF.

This chain joins TRBV7-2 and TRBJ2-5, with a tentative D call TRBD2 (6 bases). Trimming shortened V by 1 base and J by 8 bases, and 14 bases separated the two germline ends. CDR1 SGHTA and CDR2 FQGNSA come from the germline V gene. This CDR3 has 14 amino acids. The CDR3 DNA follows: TGTGCCAGCAGCTTAGTTTGGCGGAGGGACACCCAGTACTTC. The encoded protein is CASSLVWRRDTQYF.

The genes are TRBV11-3 and TRBJ2-7; D is unresolved. Germline CDR1 is SGHNT and CDR2 is YENEEA. Trimming took off 0 bases at V and 3 bases at J, with 15 bases between the two ends. This CDR3 region has 16 residues. The CDR3 region has the DNA TGTGCCAGCAGCTTAGATGGCGTCCTCTCGAGCTACGAGCAGTACTTC. Translation gives CASSLDGVLSSYEQYF. The full variable domain, with the rest looked up from reference TRBV11-3 and TRBJ2-7, is EAGVVQSPRYKIIEKKQPVAFWCNPISGHNTLYWYLQNLGQGPELLIRYENEEAVDDSQLPKDRFSAERLKGVDSTLKIQPAELGDSAVYLCASSLDGVLSSYEQYFGPGTRLTVT.

The J gene is TRBJ1-2, the V gene TRBV6-5, with 7 bases identical to TRBD1. CDR3 size: 13 residues. V trimming: 7 bases; J trimming: 3 bases; junction bases outside the gene matches: 5. The V gene's germline CDR1 is MNHEY and CDR2 SVGAGI. This CDR3 reads CASKGGADYGYTF. CDR3 bases: TGTGCCAGCAAAGGGGGCGCGGACTATGGCTACACCTTC.

This chain joins TRBV20-1 and TRBJ2-3; no definite D call. V gave up 2 bases and J gave up 6 bases, with 6 bases separating them. Germline V gives CDR1 DFQATT, CDR2 SNEGSKA (reference sequence). This CDR3 is 11 amino acids long. CDR3 region: CSARLYDTQYF. For the CDR3, the DNA is TGCAGTGCTAGACTCTACGATACGCAGTATTTT.

This chain links TRBV2 with TRBJ2-3; 7 nucleotides line up with TRBD2. CDR1 and CDR2 (germline): SNHLY, FYNNEI. V lost 1 base to trimming and J lost 5 bases; unmatched junction nucleotides: 9. The CDR3 length is 16 residues. The CDR3 protein is CASSEERSGAGDTQYF. As DNA, the CDR3 is TGTGCCAGCAGTGAAGAAAGGAGCGGGGCCGGAGATACGCAGTATTTT.

The gene calls are TRBV7-2 and TRBJ1-5, with TRBD1 identical over 9 bases. The J segment lost 2 bases and the V segment lost 5 bases, leaving 4 bases of the junction unmatched. The length of the CDR3 is 15 residues. Germline V gene lookup returns CDR1 SGHTA and CDR2 FQGNSA. The CDR3 DNA reads TGTGCCAGCAGCCTGACAGGGGGGGGCAATCAGCCCCAGCATTTT. It translates to CASSLTGGGNQPQHF.

The V call is TRBV10-3, the J call TRBJ2-5; TRBD2 matches 11 bases. V lost 6 bases and J lost 0; bases outside the gene matches: 6. This CDR3 is 16 amino acids long. Germline V gene sequence: CDR1 ENHRY, CDR2 SYGVKD. CDR3 protein: CAISAGTSGHQETQYF. The CDR3 nucleotides are TGTGCCATCAGCGCCGGGACTAGCGGACACCAAGAGACCCAGTACTTC.

This rearrangement joins TRBV4-3 to TRBJ2-1; possible D gene TRBD2, 6 bases. Germline V gives CDR1 LGHNA, CDR2 YSLEER. V was clipped by 3 bases and J by 0 bases, with 15 bases between them. The CDR3 length is 17 residues. The CDR3 DNA reads TGCGCCAGCAGCCAGCGGTTGGTAGCGGTCTCCTACAATGAGCAGTTCTTC. It encodes CASSQRLVAVSYNEQFF.

The gene calls are TRBV4-3 and TRBJ2-2; 11 positions match TRBD2. Germline V CDR1 and CDR2: LGHNA, YSLEER. CDR3 size: 16 residues. After removal of 4 bases from V and 8 bases from J, the junction contained 9 bases not matched to a gene. This chain's CDR3 is CASSRILAGDMGELFF. The CDR3 DNA follows: TGCGCCAGCAGCCGCATACTAGCGGGAGATATGGGGGAGCTGTTTTTT.

The gene calls are TRBV9 and TRBJ2-3; D ambiguous. Germline lookup yields CDR1 SGDLS and CDR2 YYNGEE. Trimming shortened V by 1 base and J by 4 bases, and 10 bases separated the two germline ends. The CDR3 covers 14 residues. The CDR3, as DNA: TGTGCCAGCAGCGTAAAGAGTTTGGCAGATACGCAGTATTTT. Protein sequence: CASSVKSLADTQYF.

This clone was detected only once. The chain is built from TRBV19 and TRBJ1-6; maybe TRBD1 (5 bases). This CDR3 is 16 amino acids long. The V end was cut by 8 bases, the J end by 6 bases, with 20 bases between. Germline CDR1 and CDR2: LNHDA and SQIVND (reference sequence). In DNA form, the CDR3 reads TGTGCCAGTCGAGATGTTCTGGCGGGGCGTAATTCACCCCTCCACTTT. Its translation: CASRDVLAGRNSPLHF.

This clone was seen a handful of times. The chain joins TRBV11-2 to TRBJ2-7; D not certain. The germline V gene has CDR1 SGHAT and CDR2 FQNNGV. The V and J ends lost 4 bases and 8 bases respectively, with 15 bases between them. The CDR3 is made up of 13 amino acids. CDR3 residues: CASSSSINLKQYF. The DNA for the CDR3 is TGTGCCAGCAGCTCTTCCATTAATTTAAAGCAGTACTTC.

The rearrangement links TRBV3-1 (or the pseudogene TRBV3-2) to TRBJ1-1, with 7 positions matching TRBD1. The CDR3 has 13 residues. Germline V CDR1 and CDR2: LGHDT, YNNKEL (reference sequence). V was pared by 7 bases and J by 1 base, with 3 bases of the junction left unmatched. The CDR3 protein is CASNYRGNTEAFF. The DNA for the CDR3 is TGTGCCAGCAACTACAGGGGGAACACTGAAGCTTTCTTT.

CDR3 residues: CASSARYGALGYNEQFF. The CDR3 nucleotides are TGTGCCAGCAGCGCACGATACGGGGCCTTGGGTTACAATGAGCAGTTCTTC. The rearrangement links TRBV5-6 to TRBJ2-1; tentatively, D is TRBD1 or TRBD2 (5 bases each). CDR1 and CDR2 from the germline V gene are SGHDT and YYEEEE. This CDR3 has 17 amino acids. The V and J ends lost 4 bases and 4 bases respectively, with 21 bases between them.